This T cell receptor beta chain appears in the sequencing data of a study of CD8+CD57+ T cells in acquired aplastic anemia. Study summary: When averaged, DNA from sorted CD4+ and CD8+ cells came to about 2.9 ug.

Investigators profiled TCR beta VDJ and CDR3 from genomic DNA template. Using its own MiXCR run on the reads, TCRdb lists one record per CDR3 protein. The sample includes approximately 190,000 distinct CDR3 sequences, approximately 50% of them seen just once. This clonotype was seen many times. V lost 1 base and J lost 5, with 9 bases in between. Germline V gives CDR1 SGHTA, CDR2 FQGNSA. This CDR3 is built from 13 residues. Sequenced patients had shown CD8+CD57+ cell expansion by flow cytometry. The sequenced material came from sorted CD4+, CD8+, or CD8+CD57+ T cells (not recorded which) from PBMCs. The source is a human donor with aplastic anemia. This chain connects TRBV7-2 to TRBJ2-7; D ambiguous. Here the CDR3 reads CASSLGANNEQYF. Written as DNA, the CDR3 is TGTGCCAGCAGCTTAGGGGCTAACAACGAGCAGTACTTC.